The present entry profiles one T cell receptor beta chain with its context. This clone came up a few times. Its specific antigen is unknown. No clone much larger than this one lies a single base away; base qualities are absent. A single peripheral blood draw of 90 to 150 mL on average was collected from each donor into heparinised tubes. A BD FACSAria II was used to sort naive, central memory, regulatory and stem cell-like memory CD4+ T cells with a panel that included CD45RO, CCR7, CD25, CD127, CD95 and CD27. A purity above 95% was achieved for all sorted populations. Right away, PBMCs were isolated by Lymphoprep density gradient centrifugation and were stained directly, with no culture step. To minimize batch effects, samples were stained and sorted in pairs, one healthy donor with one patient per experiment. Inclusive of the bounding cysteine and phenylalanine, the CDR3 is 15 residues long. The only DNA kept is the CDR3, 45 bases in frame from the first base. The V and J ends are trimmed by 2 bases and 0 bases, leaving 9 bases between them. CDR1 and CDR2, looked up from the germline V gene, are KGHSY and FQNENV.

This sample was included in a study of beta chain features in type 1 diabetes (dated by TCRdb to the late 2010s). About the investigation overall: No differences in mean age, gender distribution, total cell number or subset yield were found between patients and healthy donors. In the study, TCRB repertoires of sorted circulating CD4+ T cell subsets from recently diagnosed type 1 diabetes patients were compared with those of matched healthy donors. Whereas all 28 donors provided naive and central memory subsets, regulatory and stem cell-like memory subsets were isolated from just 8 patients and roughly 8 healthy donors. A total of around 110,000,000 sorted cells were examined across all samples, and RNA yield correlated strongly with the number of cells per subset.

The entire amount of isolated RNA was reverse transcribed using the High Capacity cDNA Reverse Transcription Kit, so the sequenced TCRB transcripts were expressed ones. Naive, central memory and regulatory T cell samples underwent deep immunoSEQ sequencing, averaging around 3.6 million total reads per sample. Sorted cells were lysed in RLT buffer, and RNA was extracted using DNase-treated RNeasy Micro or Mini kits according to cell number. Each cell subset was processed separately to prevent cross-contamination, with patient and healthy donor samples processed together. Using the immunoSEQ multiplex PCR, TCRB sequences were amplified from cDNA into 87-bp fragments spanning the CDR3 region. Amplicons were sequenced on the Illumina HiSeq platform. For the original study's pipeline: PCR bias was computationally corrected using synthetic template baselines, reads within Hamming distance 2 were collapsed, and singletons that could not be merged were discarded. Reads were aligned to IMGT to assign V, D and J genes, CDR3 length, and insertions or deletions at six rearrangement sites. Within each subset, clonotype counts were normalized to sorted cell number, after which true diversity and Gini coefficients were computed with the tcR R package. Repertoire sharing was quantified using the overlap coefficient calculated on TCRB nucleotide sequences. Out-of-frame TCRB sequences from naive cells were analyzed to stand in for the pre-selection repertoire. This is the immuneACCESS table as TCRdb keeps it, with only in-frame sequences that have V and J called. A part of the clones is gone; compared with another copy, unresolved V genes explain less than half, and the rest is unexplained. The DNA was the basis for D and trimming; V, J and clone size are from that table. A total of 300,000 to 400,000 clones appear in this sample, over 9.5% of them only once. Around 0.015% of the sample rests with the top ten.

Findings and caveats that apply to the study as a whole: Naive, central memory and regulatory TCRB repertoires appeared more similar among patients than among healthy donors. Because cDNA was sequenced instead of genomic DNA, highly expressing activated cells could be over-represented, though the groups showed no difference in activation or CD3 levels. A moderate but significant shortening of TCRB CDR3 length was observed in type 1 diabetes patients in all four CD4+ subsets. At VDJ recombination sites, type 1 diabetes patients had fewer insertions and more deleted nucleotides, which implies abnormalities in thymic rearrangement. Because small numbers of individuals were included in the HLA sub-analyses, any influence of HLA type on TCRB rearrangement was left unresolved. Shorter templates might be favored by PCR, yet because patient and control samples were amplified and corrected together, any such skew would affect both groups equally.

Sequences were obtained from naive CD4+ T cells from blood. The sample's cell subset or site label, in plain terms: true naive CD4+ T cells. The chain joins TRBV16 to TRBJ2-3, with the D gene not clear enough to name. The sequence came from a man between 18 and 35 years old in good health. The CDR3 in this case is CASSQPDKSTDTQYF. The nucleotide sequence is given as TGTGCCAGCAGCCAACCCGACAAGAGCACAGATACGCAGTATTTT.